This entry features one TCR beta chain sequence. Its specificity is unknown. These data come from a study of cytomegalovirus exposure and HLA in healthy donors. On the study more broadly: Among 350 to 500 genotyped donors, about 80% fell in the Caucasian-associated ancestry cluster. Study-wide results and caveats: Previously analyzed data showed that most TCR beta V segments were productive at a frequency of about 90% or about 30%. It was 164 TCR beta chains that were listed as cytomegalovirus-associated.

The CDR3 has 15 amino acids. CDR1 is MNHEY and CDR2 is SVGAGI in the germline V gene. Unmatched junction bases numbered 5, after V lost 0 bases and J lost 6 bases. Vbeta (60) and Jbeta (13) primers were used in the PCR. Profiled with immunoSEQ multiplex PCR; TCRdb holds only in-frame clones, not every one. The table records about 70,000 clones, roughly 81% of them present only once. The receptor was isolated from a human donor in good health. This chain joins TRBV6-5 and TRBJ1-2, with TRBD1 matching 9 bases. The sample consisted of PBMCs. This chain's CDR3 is CASSYSRTGDDGYTF. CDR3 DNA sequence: TGTGCCAGCAGTTACTCCCGGACAGGGGACGATGGCTACACCTTC.